The 18 T cell receptor beta chains presented below share a single source sample, sequenced in a study of early T cells in non-severe SARS-CoV-2 infection. MiXCR was run by TCRdb on the 5' RACE reads, yielding one entry per CDR3 protein. The repertoire holds 40,000 or so distinct CDR3 sequences, 11% seen once, with just over 20% in the top ten. Sequencing was performed on whole blood. These receptors were collected from an adult who was a healthcare worker with PCR-confirmed SARS-CoV-2 infection or an uninfected control (not recorded which).

V usage is TRBV14 and J usage is TRBJ2-3; either TRBD1 or TRBD2 may supply D (6 bases each). CDR1 is SGHDN and CDR2 is FVKESK in the germline V gene. This CDR3 spans 16 amino acids. Trimming shortened V by 4 bases and J by 2 bases, and 16 bases separated the two germline ends. The CDR3 reads CASSLTGATNTDTQYF. In DNA form, the CDR3 reads TGTGCCAGCAGCCTGACGGGGGCGACGAACACAGATACGCAGTATTTT.

Many counts were recorded for this clonotype. V and J are TRBV4-2 and TRBJ2-3; perhaps TRBD2 as D (5 bases). V shed 3 bases and J shed 5 bases, with 18 bases lying between them. Germline CDR1 reads LGHNA; CDR2 reads YNFKEQ. The CDR3 length is 16 residues. The CDR3 reads CASSQRPGIRLDTQYF. The DNA for the CDR3 is TGTGCCAGCAGCCAGAGGCCGGGAATTCGTTTAGATACGCAGTATTTT.

This clonotype has at least ten counts. V gene TRBV19 combines with J gene TRBJ2-5; 7 bases are shared with TRBD1. Germline V gene lookup returns CDR1 LNHDA and CDR2 SQIVND (reference sequence). The J segment lost 1 base and the V segment lost 5 bases, leaving 4 bases of the junction unmatched. The CDR3 length is 14 residues. The CDR3 region has the DNA TGTGCCAGTAGTGTTAGACAGGGCCAAGAGACCCAGTACTTC. This encodes CASSVRQGQETQYF.

This clonotype turned up a few times. J is TRBJ1-1 and V is TRBV6-2 or TRBV6-3; 7 bases line up with TRBD1. The CDR3 spans 17 residues. The trim removed 7 bases at V and 0 bases at J, leaving 14 bases unmatched. Germline values: CDR1 MNHEY, CDR2 SVGEGT. CDR3 protein: CASNLHRGQNVNTEAFF. CDR3 DNA: TGTGCCAGCAATCTCCATCGGGGACAGAACGTGAACACTGAAGCTTTCTTT.

This clonotype showed up just once. Possible read error: a much larger clone is one base away. The gene calls are TRBV7-9 and TRBJ1-5; the match to TRBD1 covers 8 bases. This CDR3 is built from 15 residues. Per the germline V gene, CDR1 is SEHNR and CDR2 is FQNEAQ (reference sequence). The CDR3 here is CVSSLQGGSNQPQHF. CDR3 nucleotide sequence: TGTGTCAGCAGCCTACAGGGGGGTAGCAATCAGCCCCAGCATTTT.

This clonotype was detected only a few times. This rearrangement joins TRBV28 to TRBJ2-7, with TRBD1 matching over 8 bases. The J segment lost 4 bases and the V segment lost 7 bases, leaving 15 bases of the junction unmatched. The CDR3 extends over 16 amino acids. The germline V gene encodes CDR1 MDHEN and CDR2 SYDVKM. The CDR3, as DNA: TGTGCCAGCACCTTGACTCAGCAGGGGGCATTGTACGAGCAGTACTTC. Protein sequence: CASTLTQQGALYEQYF.

In the case of this clonotype: Sequence at one end of the junction differs from germline and may be a read error. The chain has TRBV2 and TRBJ1-1; the D gene is possibly TRBD1 (6 bases). Looked up from germline, CDR1 is SNHLY and CDR2 is FYNNEI. The CDR3 spans 15 residues. The CDR3 spells CASSEKAGAITEASF. The CDR3 nucleotides read TGTGCCAGCAGTGAAAAGGCAGGGGCGATCACTGAAGCTTCCTTT. Combining the CDR3 with reference TRBV2 and TRBJ1-1 gives the whole variable domain EPEVTQTPSHQVTQMGQEVILRCVPISNHLYFYWYRQILGQKVEFLVSFYNNEISEKSEIFDDQFSVERPDGSNFTLKIRSTKLEDSAMYFCASSEKAGAITEASFGQGTRLTVV.

This sequence joins TRBV6-5 and TRBJ2-2; TRBD1 might be the D (5 bases). V lost 6 bases, J lost 0 bases, and 8 bases lay in between. Germline V gene data show CDR1 as MNHEY and CDR2 as SVGAGI. The CDR3 extends over 14 amino acids. CDR3 coding DNA: TGTGCCAGCAGGCAGGGATCGAACACCGGGGAGCTGTTTTTT. This sequence encodes CASRQGSNTGELFF.

This clonotype was counted many times. V and J are TRBV6-5 and TRBJ2-1; a possible D gene is TRBD2 (6 bases). V was clipped by 6 bases and J by 0 bases, with 12 bases between them. CDR3 length equals 15 residues. Germline lookup yields CDR1 MNHEY and CDR2 SVGAGI. CDR3: CASSPGLGSYNEQFF. CDR3 bases: TGTGCCAGCAGCCCGGGACTGGGCTCCTACAATGAGCAGTTCTTC.

This clonotype was detected many times. V usage is TRBV7-6 and J usage is TRBJ2-1; 7 bases are shared with TRBD1. This CDR3 spans 18 amino acids. From germline, CDR1 is SGHVS and CDR2 FNYEAQ. The trim removed 1 base at V and 0 bases at J, leaving 9 bases unmatched. This CDR3 is CASSLGRQGPSSYNEQFF. The CDR3 bases are TGTGCCAGCAGCTTAGGCCGACAGGGCCCGAGCTCCTACAATGAGCAGTTCTTC.

This clonotype appeared a few times. The chain carries TRBV7-9 and TRBJ2-7; 9 bases agree with TRBD2. Per germline, CDR1 SEHNR and CDR2 FQNEAQ (reference sequence). The CDR3 extends over 15 amino acids. J lost 2 bases, V lost 1 base, and 3 bases had no gene match. The CDR3 sequence is CASSLDLAGTYEQYF. CDR3 DNA sequence: TGTGCCAGCAGCTTAGATCTAGCGGGAACCTACGAGCAGTACTTC.

A word on this clonotype: This clone may be a read error of a much larger clone one base away. This chain connects TRBV7-8 to TRBJ2-3; D not certain. Germline lookup yields CDR1 SGHVS and CDR2 FQNEAQ. V lost 2 bases and J lost 2, with 8 bases in between. The CDR3 has 14 amino acids. The CDR3 DNA sequence: TGTGCCAGCAGCTTAAAGTGGTTCACAGATACGCAGTATTTT. Its protein product is CASSLKWFTDTQYF.

This clonotype was detected many times. This sequence joins TRBV11-2 and TRBJ1-6; 8 bases agree with TRBD1. Germline CDR1 reads SGHAT; CDR2 reads FQNNGV. J was trimmed by 8 bases and V by 6 bases; bases with no gene match: 9. CDR3 length: 15 residues. Here the CDR3 reads CASRRQGTGYSPLHF. The CDR3 bases are TGTGCCAGCAGGCGACAGGGGACTGGGTATTCACCCCTCCACTTT. Complete variable domain (other parts from reference TRBV11-2 and TRBJ1-6): EAGVAQSPRYKIIEKRQSVAFWCNPISGHATLYWYQQILGQGPKLLIQFQNNGVVDDSQLPKDRFSAERLKGVDSTLKIQPAKLEDSAVYLCASRRQGTGYSPLHFGNGTRLTVT.

In nucleotides, the CDR3 is TGCGCCAGCAGCTCAAAGACAGGGGCCACTGAAGCTTTCTTT. Translating gives CASSSKTGATEAFF. This chain links TRBV5-1 with TRBJ1-1, with 8 bases identical to TRBD1. Germline CDR1 reads SGHRS; CDR2 reads YFSETQ. The length of the CDR3 is 14 residues. V shed 3 bases and J 4 bases; nucleotides not matched to a gene: 5.

V gene TRBV12-3 or TRBV12-4 combines with J gene TRBJ2-1, with 15 bases lining up with TRBD2. This CDR3 has 20 amino acids. Trimming cost V 6 bases and J 0 bases; bases outside gene matches: 12. Here the CDR3 reads CASRPTTGTSGRTSYNEQFF. The CDR3 nucleotides are TGTGCCAGCAGGCCAACTACCGGGACTAGCGGGAGGACCTCCTACAATGAGCAGTTCTTC.

The chain joins TRBV10-3 to TRBJ2-2; 7 positions agree with TRBD2. CDR3 size: 15 residues. The germline V gene has CDR1 ENHRY and CDR2 SYGVKD. J gave up 2 bases and V 11 bases, and 11 bases lay outside the gene matches. The CDR3 region is CASSGSGINTGELFF. The CDR3 bases are TGTGCCTCTTCTGGGAGCGGGATAAACACCGGGGAGCTGTTTTTT.

This clonotype occurred many times. The V and J genes are TRBV5-1 and TRBJ2-5; no reliable D call. V lost 0 bases, J lost 13 bases, and 19 bases lay in between. The CDR3 consists of 14 residues. Germline V gene lookup returns CDR1 SGHRS and CDR2 YFSETQ. CDR3 region: CASSLDGTAAHPYF. In nucleotides, the CDR3 is TGCGCCAGCAGCTTGGACGGTACTGCGGCTCACCCGTACTTC.

There are many counts of this clonotype. The CDR3 loop is CSAPRSGEADTQYF. The CDR3, as DNA: TGCAGTGCGCCGAGGTCGGGGGAGGCGGATACGCAGTATTTT. This chain uses TRBV20-1 with TRBJ2-3, with TRBD2 as a possible D gene (6 bases). The CDR3 length is 14 residues. V was pared by 6 bases and J by 6 bases, with 19 bases between. Germline V CDR1 and CDR2: DFQATT, SNEGSKA (reference sequence).